This TCR beta chain was captured by sequencing in a study of T cell responses to AZD1222 COVID-19 vaccine. The V and J ends lost 3 bases and 8 bases, in that order; junction bases with no gene match: 4. Germline V gene lookup returns CDR1 SGHTA and CDR2 FQGTGA. The CDR3 is 14 amino acids. Findings and limits, study-wide: The study found vaccine-associated CD4 TCRs spanning spike, dominant at 160-218 and 743-854. Donors skewed white British and female; clonal diversity was possibly underestimated. Spike-specific TCR breadth and depth rose after two AZD1222 doses.

Note on this clone: The antigen remains undetermined.

Some clones are missing from TCRdb's copy, which holds only in-frame ones; the method was immunoSEQ multiplex PCR. The table has around 150,000 clones, about 90% seen once. Pooled in the analysis were second doses at about 4 or about 12 weeks. Sequenced material: peripheral blood, taken 28 days after the second AZD1222 dose. This TCR derives from an adult who received the AZD1222 COVID-19 vaccine. This chain uses TRBV7-3 with TRBJ1-2; 12 bases fit TRBD1. CDR3 region: CASSLGQGARGYTF. CDR3 in DNA: TGTGCCAGCAGCTTGGGACAGGGGGCCCGAGGCTACACCTTC.